What follows are 18 T cell receptor beta chains derived from one specimen sequenced in a study of CDR3 diversity in severe acne. MiXCR, run by TCRdb on the PCR reads, gives a single entry per CDR3 protein. This sample carries about 97,000 distinct CDR3 sequences, roughly half of them seen once, and the ten largest clones take over 10%. Sequencing was performed on blood. The receptors originated from a male donor with acne.

This clonotype was recorded at least ten times. This sequence joins TRBV5-1 and TRBJ2-5; 9 positions match TRBD2. The CDR3 is 15 amino acids. The V gene's germline CDR1 is SGHRS and CDR2 YFSETQ. The J segment lost 2 bases and the V segment lost 2 bases, leaving 4 bases of the junction unmatched. The CDR3 spells CASSFSGGPQETQYF. DNA of the CDR3: TGCGCCAGCAGCTTTAGCGGGGGACCGCAAGAGACCCAGTACTTC.

This clonotype has ten or more counts. The V and J genes are TRBV11-2 and TRBJ1-6; D remains ambiguous. CDR3 length: 15 residues. Germline CDR1 and CDR2: SGHAT and FQNNGV. Deletions cut 0 bases from V and 8 bases from J, with 11 bases between. DNA of the CDR3: TGTGCCAGCAGCTTAGAGGCAGGATCCCATTCACCCCTCCACTTT. It specifies CASSLEAGSHSPLHF.

This clonotype appeared many times. The rearrangement links TRBV24-1 to TRBJ2-3; D might be TRBD2 (5 bases). Germline V CDR1 and CDR2: KGHDR, SFDVKD. The CDR3 extends over 15 amino acids. Trimming took 0 bases from V and 0 from J, leaving 6 bases between them. The CDR3 DNA sequence: TGTGCCACCAGTGATTTGAGGGAGAGCACAGATACGCAGTATTTT. It is translated as CATSDLRESTDTQYF.

The chain employs TRBV27 and TRBJ2-1; either TRBD1 or TRBD2 may fit D (5 bases each). This CDR3 has 15 amino acids. Germline assignment: CDR1 MNHEY and CDR2 SMNVEV (reference sequence). V lost 0 bases and J 7 bases, leaving 13 bases between the germline ends. CDR3: CASSLSTAWGNEQFF. CDR3 nucleotides: TGTGCCAGCAGTTTATCGACGGCCTGGGGGAATGAGCAGTTCTTC.

The V and J genes are TRBV25-1 and TRBJ2-7; D is unclear. The CDR3 totals 14 residues. Trimming pared 6 bases from V and 4 bases from J, leaving 16 bases between. Germline assignment: CDR1 MGHDK and CDR2 SYGVNS. This CDR3 reads CASSLVRPVYEQYF. CDR3 bases: TGTGCCAGCAGCCTTGTCCGACCCGTTTACGAGCAGTACTTC.

In this sample, this clonotype turned up once. This chain links TRBV7-9 with TRBJ1-2; D is undetermined. Deletions cut 0 bases from V and 2 bases from J, with 28 bases between. The CDR3 sequence is 21 residues long. Germline-derived CDR1 and CDR2 are SEHNR and FQNEAQ (reference sequence). CDR3 sequence: CASSLASNSYEQYESNYGYTF. As DNA, the CDR3 is TGTGCCAGCAGCTTAGCGAGTAATTCCTACGAGCAGTACGAATCGAACTATGGCTACACCTTC.

This clonotype occurred many times. V and J are TRBV4-1 and TRBJ1-5; D not resolved. The V end lost 0 bases, the J end lost 1 base, and 4 bases lay between the germline ends. Germline assignment: CDR1 MGHRA and CDR2 YSYEKL. The CDR3 extends over 14 amino acids. The CDR3 region is CASSQDGSNQPQHF. For the CDR3, the DNA is TGCGCCAGCAGCCAAGATGGGAGCAATCAGCCCCAGCATTTT.

J is TRBJ2-5 and V is TRBV25-1; D unclear. There are 14 residues in the CDR3. Germline-derived CDR1 and CDR2 are MGHDK and SYGVNS. V lost 1 base to trimming and J lost 1 base, with 7 bases between them. The CDR3 is CASSELEIQETQYF. As DNA, the CDR3 is TGTGCCAGCAGTGAATTAGAGATCCAAGAGACCCAGTACTTC.

At least ten counts were recorded for this clonotype. The J gene is TRBJ2-1, the V gene TRBV20-1; 8 bases agree with TRBD2. This CDR3 has 16 residues. Looked up from germline, CDR1 is DFQATT and CDR2 is SNEGSKA (reference sequence). With V trimmed by 0 bases and J by 5 bases, 9 bases remained unmatched. The CDR3, as DNA: TGCAGTGCTAGAGATAGGAGCGGGAGCTCTCACAATGAGCAGTTCTTC. The encoded protein is CSARDRSGSSHNEQFF.

The CDR3 here is CASSVRGRGETQYF. CDR3 nucleotides: TGTGCCAGCAGTGTGAGAGGGAGGGGAGAGACCCAGTACTTC. The chain employs TRBV2 and TRBJ2-5, with 7 bases matching TRBD2. There are 14 residues in the CDR3. V was clipped by 4 bases and J by 4 bases; unmatched bases: 6. CDR1 SNHLY and CDR2 FYNNEI come from the germline V gene.

The gene calls are TRBV6-5 and TRBJ1-1; maybe TRBD1 (5 bases). The V gene lost 2 bases and the J gene lost 4 bases, with 8 bases spanning the gap. Germline CDR1 MNHEY, CDR2 SVGAGI. This CDR3 contains 13 residues. The CDR3: CASSYRQGTEAFF. The CDR3 region has the DNA TGTGCCAGCAGTTACCGGCAGGGCACTGAAGCTTTCTTT.

The sample holds a few counts of this clonotype. The chain carries TRBV2 and TRBJ1-6; 8 positions match TRBD1. Germline CDR1 and CDR2: SNHLY and FYNNEI. The CDR3 covers 15 residues. V dropped 5 bases and J dropped 5; count of bases not matched to a gene: 5. The CDR3 sequence: CASSSGQGDNSPLHF. For the CDR3, the DNA is TGTGCCAGCAGTTCAGGACAGGGAGATAATTCACCCCTCCACTTT.

This clonotype appeared a single time. At one of its ends the junction is not consistent with the germline gene, which may arise from a read error. CDR3 loop: CASSLEQGVF. DNA of the CDR3: TGCGCCAGCAGCTTGGAGCAGGGGGTCTTT. The rearrangement joins TRBV5-1 to TRBJ2-2; TRBD1 agrees at 7 bases. CDR1 and CDR2 from the germline V gene are SGHRS and YFSETQ. The length of the CDR3 is 10 residues.

The chain joins TRBV2 to TRBJ1-1, with unresolved D. V lost 8 bases to trimming and J lost 2 bases, with 9 bases between them. The CDR3 is 12 residues long. Germline CDR1 is SNHLY and CDR2 is FYNNEI. The CDR3 reads CASEQSNTEAFF. DNA for the CDR3: TGTGCCAGCGAACAGTCTAACACTGAAGCTTTCTTT.

This clonotype showed up just once. The rearrangement joins TRBV5-1 to TRBJ2-2; tentative D call: TRBD2 (6 bases). The CDR3 totals 16 residues. Deletions cut 0 bases from V and 11 bases from J, with 20 bases between. Per the germline V gene, CDR1 is SGHRS and CDR2 is YFSETQ. Here the CDR3 reads CASSLEQQARAGELFF. The DNA of the CDR3 is TGCGCCAGCAGCTTGGAACAGCAGGCTAGAGCGGGCGAGCTGTTTTTT.

V is TRBV29-1 and J is TRBJ2-1, with 13 bases identical to TRBD2. This CDR3 is 15 amino acids long. Germline V gene sequence: CDR1 SQVTM, CDR2 ANQGSEA. Trimming took 5 bases from V and 9 from J; bases not matched to a gene: 10. The CDR3 DNA sequence: TGCAGCGTTCCCCGACTAGCGGGAGGAATGGGTGAGCAGTTCTTC. It is translated as CSVPRLAGGMGEQFF.

Comment on this clonotype: Germline and junction disagree at one end, which may indicate a read error. The rearrangement uses TRBV9 and TRBJ1-5; D call uncertain. The CDR3 totals 14 residues. Germline CDR1 is SGDLS and CDR2 is YYNGEE. In DNA, the CDR3 is TGTGCCAGCAGCGTACGCTCCATCAGTGAACCCACCAATTTT. Encoded protein: CASSVRSISEPTNF.

This clonotype was counted once. This likely comes from a read error, as the CDR3 has no conserved phenylalanine or tryptophan at its end. The DNA is left out, because the CDR3 cannot be placed on it with certainty; the CDR3 is given as TCRdb lists it. This CDR3 is CSTATIQVIVGYGYTLGS. J is TRBJ2-5 and V is TRBV20-1; the D segment call TRBD2 is taken from the table without a DNA check. From its first to its last residue, the CDR3 has 18 amino acids. The germline gives CDR1 DFQATT, CDR2 SNEGSKA (reference sequence).